This TCR beta chain stems from a study of cytomegalovirus exposure and HLA in healthy donors. Regarding this clone: Its target is unknown.

With 4 bases removed from V and 5 bases from J, the gap between germline ends came to 15 bases. In germline, CDR1 is LGHNA, CDR2 YNFKEQ. This CDR3 comprises 14 residues. General observations from the study: The authors later linked a missense DCLRE1C variant to TCR beta V- and J-gene trimming. Indistinguishable V segments such as TRBV6-2 and TRBV6-3 were excluded.

PCR used 60 Vbeta primers and 13 Jbeta primers. The assay was immunoSEQ multiplex PCR, and TCRdb's table has in-frame clones only and misses some. The sample consists of about 150,000 clones, roughly 77% of them appearing once. The chain uses TRBV4-2 and TRBJ2-7; D might be TRBD1 (5 bases). The clonotype comes from a man aged 25 to 40 in good health and CMV-seropositive. The sample taken for sequencing was PBMCs. CDR3: CASSPRPTGDEQYF. The CDR3, as DNA: TGTGCCAGCAGCCCTCGGCCAACAGGCGACGAGCAGTACTTC.